The 32 T cell receptor beta chains below come from one sample, sequenced in a study of Ad26.COV2.S vaccination and SARS-CoV-2 variants (dated by TCRdb to the early 2020s). Receptors were amplified or captured by the immunoSEQ multiplex PCR assay. TCRdb holds this immuneACCESS table with in-frame rearrangements only. Some clones are missing; in checked studies, unresolved V genes explain under half, and the rest has no known cause. The sample has 75,000 to 100,000 clones on record, under 90% of them singletons. About a sixth of the sample comes from the top ten. Interpreted using the paper, the time point label stands for: individuals recovered from natural SARS-CoV-2 infection. The material was peripheral blood, obtained after recovery from COVID-19. The source is a human donor who had recovered from COVID-19.

The chain employs TRBV6-5 and TRBJ2-2, with D unresolved. The V gene's germline CDR1 is MNHEY and CDR2 SVGAGI. Trimming stripped 3 bases from V and 7 bases from J, with 6 bases between. This CDR3 has 12 residues. In DNA, the CDR3 is TGTGCCAGCAGTTATACGGGCGGGGAGCTGTTTTTT. This encodes CASSYTGGELFF.

The count of this clone is one. J is TRBJ1-5 and V is TRBV5-8, with TRBD1 matching 7 bases. V shed 5 bases, J shed 2 bases, and the junction held 7 bases outside the gene matches. Germline-derived CDR1 and CDR2 are SGHTS and YDEGEE. The CDR3 runs to 15 residues. CDR3 residues: CASRLTGLGNQPQHF. The CDR3, as DNA: TGTGCCAGCAGACTGACAGGGTTGGGCAATCAGCCCCAGCATTTT.

In its sample, this clone was seen once. The rearrangement joins TRBV5-6 to TRBJ2-5; no reliable D call. V lost 3 bases and J lost 5, with 17 bases in between. The CDR3 has 15 amino acids. The germline V gene encodes CDR1 SGHDT and CDR2 YYEEEE. The chain's CDR3 is CASSSYSDAGETQYF. For the CDR3, the DNA is TGTGCCAGCAGCTCCTATTCGGACGCCGGGGAGACCCAGTACTTC.

This rearrangement joins TRBV28 to TRBJ1-1; D is unresolved. Germline values: CDR1 MDHEN, CDR2 SYDVKM. V lost 5 bases to trimming and J lost 1 base, with 8 bases between them. The CDR3 is 13 residues long. The CDR3 here is CASSPRQNTEAFF. DNA of the CDR3: TGTGCCAGCAGTCCTAGACAGAACACTGAAGCTTTCTTT.

The chain is built from TRBV11-2 and TRBJ2-3; D perhaps matches TRBD1 (6 bases). Trimming removed 2 bases from V and 0 bases from J, with 9 bases in between. This CDR3 has 15 amino acids. Germline assignment: CDR1 SGHAT and CDR2 FQNNGV. Here the CDR3 reads CASSLRGFSTDTQYF. Written as DNA, the CDR3 is TGTGCCAGCAGCTTAAGGGGGTTTAGCACAGATACGCAGTATTTT.

The genes are TRBV9 and TRBJ1-2; 7 bases line up with TRBD1. Losses at the gene ends were 4 bases for V and 0 bases for J; bases not matched to a gene: 9. CDR3 size: 16 residues. The germline CDR1 and CDR2 sequences are SGDLS and YYNGEE. The CDR3 sequence is CASSPSTGKANYGYTF. CDR3 nucleotides: TGTGCCAGCAGCCCATCGACAGGGAAAGCTAACTATGGCTACACCTTC.

The V gene is TRBV6-2 or TRBV6-3, the J gene TRBJ2-6, with D perhaps being TRBD1 or TRBD2 (5 bases each). Trimming took 2 bases from V and 2 from J, leaving 7 bases between them. Germline CDR1 reads MNHEY; CDR2 reads SVGEGT. The CDR3 runs to 15 residues. CDR3 in DNA: TGTGCCAGCAGTTACGAGGGGACTGGGGCCAACGTCCTGACTTTC. It specifies CASSYEGTGANVLTF.

This clone has just a few counts. CDR3 coding DNA: TGTGCCAGCAGCTCCCACCTACAGGGCGAAGCTTTCTTT. Protein: CASSSHLQGEAFF. J is TRBJ1-1 and V is TRBV9, with a tentative D call TRBD1 (6 bases). Per germline, CDR1 SGDLS and CDR2 YYNGEE. The CDR3 sequence is 13 residues long. Trimming took 4 bases from V and 8 from J, leaving 15 bases between them.

The chain carries TRBV24-1 and TRBJ2-7; 7 positions agree with TRBD1. The CDR3 has 18 amino acids. Germline values: CDR1 KGHDR, CDR2 SFDVKD. The trim removed 3 bases at V and 6 bases at J, leaving 19 bases unmatched. The CDR3 sequence: CATSDLPRGQDLIFEQYF. For the CDR3, the DNA is TGTGCCACCAGTGATCTGCCGAGAGGACAGGATTTAATTTTCGAGCAGTACTTC.

The V gene is TRBV28, the J gene TRBJ1-1; 7 bases line up with TRBD1. Looked up from germline, CDR1 is MDHEN and CDR2 is SYDVKM. J was trimmed by 1 base and V by 6 bases; bases with no gene match: 2. CDR3 length: 13 residues. CDR3 bases: TGTGCCAGCAGGGGACAGCCGAACACTGAAGCTTTCTTT. The encoded protein is CASRGQPNTEAFF.

The chain combines TRBV15 with TRBJ1-1, with D tentatively TRBD1 (6 bases). V was pared by 4 bases and J by 7 bases, with 13 bases between. This CDR3 is built from 13 residues. Germline V gives CDR1 LNHNV, CDR2 YYDKDF (reference sequence). CDR3 sequence: CATSTYRVGEAFF. Written as DNA, the CDR3 is TGTGCCACCAGCACATACAGGGTCGGTGAAGCTTTCTTT.

This clone occurred a few times. V gene TRBV9 combines with J gene TRBJ1-1, with D unclear. The germline V gene encodes CDR1 SGDLS and CDR2 YYNGEE. Trimming removed 0 bases at V and 4 bases at J, with 7 bases between. This CDR3 contains 13 residues. The CDR3, as DNA: TGTGCCAGCAGCGTAGCTTATGCCACTGAAGCTTTCTTT. Protein: CASSVAYATEAFF.

This chain uses TRBV9 with TRBJ1-3; D is unresolved. This CDR3 contains 13 residues. CDR1 and CDR2 (germline): SGDLS, YYNGEE. Trimming pared 0 bases from V and 3 bases from J, leaving 4 bases between. This CDR3 is CASSVDGGNTIYF. CDR3 bases: TGTGCCAGCAGCGTAGATGGTGGAAACACCATATATTTT. Full variable domain (remainder filled in from reference TRBV9 and TRBJ1-3): DSGVTQTPKHLITATGQRVTLRCSPRSGDLSVYWYQQSLDQGLQFLIQYYNGEERAKGNILERFSAQQFPDLHSELNLSSLELGDSALYFCASSVDGGNTIYFGEGSWLTVV.

V gene TRBV4-1 combines with J gene TRBJ2-3, with 7 positions matching TRBD2. CDR1 MGHRA and CDR2 YSYEKL come from the germline V gene. The junction had 7 bases not matched to a gene; V was cut back by 5 bases and J by 2 bases. The CDR3 covers 15 residues. CDR3 residues: CASSGTKSLTDTQYF. In nucleotides, the CDR3 is TGCGCCAGCAGCGGGACTAAAAGCCTCACAGATACGCAGTATTTT.

The chain recombines TRBV28 with TRBJ2-7, with TRBD1 matching over 7 bases. V was clipped by 2 bases and J by 6 bases; unmatched bases: 10. The CDR3 contains 15 residues. CDR1 and CDR2 (germline): MDHEN, SYDVKM. The DNA of the CDR3 is TGTGCCAGCAGTTTAGTCGGCAGGGGGATATCCGAGCAGTACTTC. Its translation: CASSLVGRGISEQYF.

This rearrangement joins TRBV9 to TRBJ2-7; 7 bases match TRBD2. Losses at the gene ends were 0 bases for V and 3 bases for J; bases not matched to a gene: 3. The germline gives CDR1 SGDLS, CDR2 YYNGEE. CDR3 length: 14 amino acids. The CDR3 reads CASSVGEGGYEQYF. CDR3 bases: TGTGCCAGCAGCGTAGGGGAGGGAGGCTACGAGCAGTACTTC.

The chain joins TRBV2 to TRBJ2-1, with 10 bases fitting TRBD2. V shed 2 bases and J 15 bases; nucleotides not matched to a gene: 7. This CDR3 spans 13 amino acids. Germline CDR1 reads SNHLY; CDR2 reads FYNNEI. CDR3 protein: CASSEMLAGDRFF. The CDR3 DNA is TGTGCCAGCAGTGAAATGCTAGCGGGAGATAGGTTCTTC.

The chain joins TRBV11-1 to TRBJ2-5; D is perhaps TRBD2 (6 bases). The V end lost 0 bases, the J end lost 1 base, and 15 bases lay between the germline ends. Germline-derived CDR1 and CDR2 are SGHAT and FQDESV (reference sequence). The CDR3 sequence is 17 residues long. The CDR3 spells CASSLAGGSYPQETQYF. CDR3 coding DNA: TGTGCCAGCAGCTTAGCGGGGGGAAGCTATCCCCAAGAGACCCAGTACTTC.

This clone was recorded only once. The chain links TRBV6-5 to TRBJ1-1, with 7 nucleotides matching TRBD1. This CDR3 region has 16 residues. V lost 4 bases to trimming and J lost 1 base; unmatched junction nucleotides: 9. Germline CDR1 is MNHEY and CDR2 is SVGAGI. The CDR3 DNA reads TGTGCCAGCAGTTCACAACGACAGGGAAGGAACACTGAAGCTTTCTTT. Its protein product is CASSSQRQGRNTEAFF.

The chain has TRBV6-1 and TRBJ2-7; tentatively, D is TRBD1 or TRBD2 (6 bases each). The germline V gene has CDR1 MNHNS and CDR2 SASEGT. The CDR3 has 13 residues. Trimming took 3 bases from V and 3 from J, leaving 9 bases between them. The CDR3: CASSDRGDYEQYF. The DNA for the CDR3 is TGTGCCAGCAGTGATAGGGGGGACTACGAGCAGTACTTC.

The chain is built from TRBV29-1 and TRBJ2-7, with TRBD1 identical over 7 bases. The J segment lost 0 bases and the V segment lost 7 bases, leaving 6 bases of the junction unmatched. This CDR3 contains 13 residues. In germline, CDR1 is SQVTM, CDR2 ANQGSEA. Here the CDR3 reads CSAKQGSSYEQYF. The CDR3 DNA reads as TGCAGCGCGAAACAGGGGTCCTCCTACGAGCAGTACTTC.

The chain couples TRBV7-3 to TRBJ2-1, with D perhaps matching TRBD2 (7 bases). The CDR3 is 12 amino acids. V was cut by 5 bases and J by 14 bases, with 16 bases left in between. The germline V gene has CDR1 SGHTA and CDR2 FQGTGA. The DNA for the CDR3 is TGTGCCAGCAGCGCAAGGAGGGGGACTAAGTTCTTC. It is translated as CASSARRGTKFF.

This clone showed up just once. The genes are TRBV7-2 and TRBJ2-6; TRBD1 matches at 7 bases. The length of the CDR3 is 18 residues. V dropped 2 bases and J dropped 3; count of bases not matched to a gene: 10. Germline CDR1 and CDR2: SGHTA and FQGNSA. CDR3 sequence: CASSLRGGRGRGANVLTF. In nucleotides, the CDR3 is TGTGCCAGCAGCTTAAGAGGGGGCAGGGGCCGTGGGGCCAACGTCCTGACTTTC.

The V gene is TRBV5-6, the J gene TRBJ1-2; possible D gene TRBD1, 6 bases. Per the germline V gene, CDR1 is SGHDT and CDR2 is YYEEEE. Trimming took 4 bases from V and 0 from J, leaving 13 bases between them. The CDR3 is made up of 15 amino acids. In DNA, the CDR3 is TGTGCCAGCAGCCCAGGGGCCAAAGCTAACTATGGCTACACCTTC. Its protein product is CASSPGAKANYGYTF. Full variable domain (rest looked up from reference TRBV5-6 and TRBJ1-2): DAGVTQSPTHLIKTRGQQVTLRCSPKSGHDTVSWYQQALGQGPQFIFQYYEEEERQRGNFPDRFSGHQFPNYSSELNVNALLLGDSALYLCASSPGAKANYGYTFGSGTRLTVV.

The J gene is TRBJ2-1, the V gene TRBV2, with D perhaps matching TRBD1 (6 bases). Trimming pared 6 bases from V and 7 bases from J, leaving 7 bases between. The CDR3 is 11 residues long. CDR1 SNHLY and CDR2 FYNNEI come from the germline V gene. The CDR3 bases are TGTGCCAGCAGACAGGGAAATGAGCAGTTCTTC. Its translation: CASRQGNEQFF.

V gene TRBV27 combines with J gene TRBJ2-7; TRBD1 is a possible D gene (6 bases). Germline V gene lookup returns CDR1 MNHEY and CDR2 SMNVEV (reference sequence). V gave up 8 bases and J gave up 4 bases, with 18 bases separating them. This CDR3 has 14 residues. The CDR3 DNA follows: TGTGCCAGCCGGGGTCAGGGGCGGCTATACGAGCAGTACTTC. The encoded protein is CASRGQGRLYEQYF.

The V and J genes are TRBV15 and TRBJ1-1; D remains unclear. The CDR3 loop spans 13 amino acids. The V gene lost 0 bases and the J gene lost 4 bases, with 6 bases spanning the gap. From germline, CDR1 is LNHNV and CDR2 YYDKDF (reference sequence). CDR3 nucleotide sequence: TGTGCCACCAGCAGAGATAGCCTCACTGAAGCTTTCTTT. It translates to CATSRDSLTEAFF.

The chain employs TRBV21-1 and TRBJ1-2. TRBV21-1 is termed a pseudogene. The CDR3 loop spans 16 amino acids. In DNA, the CDR3 is TGTGCCAGCAGCAAACCTTCCGGGACCCTAGCCCATGGCTACACCTTC. Amino acid sequence: CASSKPSGTLAHGYTF.

This chain connects TRBV7-9 to TRBJ1-2; the match to TRBD1 covers 10 bases. J was trimmed by 4 bases and V by 5 bases; bases with no gene match: 4. Germline V gene lookup returns CDR1 SEHNR and CDR2 FQNEAQ (reference sequence). This CDR3 has 14 amino acids. The CDR3 region has the DNA TGTGCCAGCAGCGGACAGGGGGAAACCTATGGCTACACCTTC. It translates to CASSGQGETYGYTF.

The table lists this clone with a few counts. The V call is TRBV18, the J call TRBJ2-1, with TRBD1 matching over 8 bases. Germline values: CDR1 KGHSH, CDR2 LQKENI. V gave up 8 bases and J gave up 6 bases; unmatched junction bases: 9. CDR3 length equals 14 residues. As DNA, the CDR3 is TGTGCCAGCACAAAACAGGGGGATATCAATGAGCAGTTCTTC. Residues: CASTKQGDINEQFF.

The V gene is TRBV19, the J gene TRBJ1-4; the D gene is possibly TRBD1 (5 bases). The V end was cut by 9 bases, the J end by 5 bases, with 16 bases between. This CDR3 comprises 14 residues. Germline CDR1 is LNHDA and CDR2 is SQIVND (reference sequence). The CDR3 DNA is TGTGCCAGCGGCGGGTTGAGGGGAAATGAAAAACTGTTTTTT. This encodes CASGGLRGNEKLFF. The variable domain in full, completed from reference TRBV19 and TRBJ1-4, reads DGGITQSPKYLFRKEGQNVTLSCEQNLNHDAMYWYRQDPGQGLRLIYYSQIVNDFQKGDIAEGYSVSREKKESFPLTVTSAQKNPTAFYLCASGGLRGNEKLFFGSGTQLSVL.

The chain carries TRBV7-9 and TRBJ1-5; 8 bases are a match to TRBD1. The CDR3 length is 16 residues. V trimming: 5 bases; J trimming: 1 base; junction bases outside the gene matches: 7. Germline CDR1 reads SEHNR; CDR2 reads FQNEAQ (reference sequence). CDR3 DNA sequence: TGTGCCAGCAGCACCGGACAGGGAGGAAGCAATCAGCCCCAGCATTTT. Translating gives CASSTGQGGSNQPQHF. The full variable domain, completed using reference TRBV7-9 and TRBJ1-5, is DTGVSQNPRHKITKRGQNVTFRCDPISEHNRLYWYRQTLGQGPEFLTYFQNEAQLEKSRLLSDRFSAERPKGSFSTLEIQRTEQGDSAMYLCASSTGQGGSNQPQHFGDGTRLSIL.